One and the same sample provided the 3 T cell receptor beta chains below, sequenced in a study of identical twins. TCRdb called the 5' RACE reads again in MiXCR, with one record for every CDR3 protein. The table includes around 570,000 distinct CDR3 sequences, nearly 10% detected once. These data also formed part of another study, on yellow fever vaccine responses in identical twins.

The sequenced material came from PBMCs. All receptors come from a woman aged 18-29 years in good health.

The V call is TRBV25-1, the J call TRBJ2-4; D not resolved. This CDR3 is 14 amino acids long. Germline values: CDR1 MGHDK, CDR2 SYGVNS. Trimming left V 6 bases short and J 0 bases short, with 9 bases between. The CDR3, as DNA: TGTGCCAGCAGGGGAAACCTAGCCAAAAACATTCAGTACTTC. Amino acids: CASRGNLAKNIQYF.

The chain joins TRBV20-1 to TRBJ2-3; no definite D call. The CDR3 runs to 14 residues. The germline V gene encodes CDR1 DFQATT and CDR2 SNEGSKA (reference sequence). Trimming took off 3 bases at V and 0 bases at J, with 10 bases between the two ends. CDR3 DNA sequence: TGCAGTGCTAGGGGTTTGGGTAGCACAGATACGCAGTATTTT. It codes for CSARGLGSTDTQYF.

This clonotype was seen only a few times. The junction departs from germline at one end; a sequencing error may be responsible. CDR3 sequence reads: CASSLGQGMDTQYF. The CDR3 DNA is TGTGCTAGCAGCTTAGGTCAGGGGATGGATACGCAGTATTTT. The rearrangement uses TRBV7-7 and TRBJ2-3, with D perhaps matching TRBD1 (6 bases). Germline V CDR1 and CDR2: SSHAT, FNYEAQ (reference sequence). The CDR3 runs to 14 residues. Complete variable domain (other parts from reference TRBV7-7 and TRBJ2-3): GAGVSQSPRYKVTKRGQDVTLRCDPISSHATLYWYQQALGQGPEFLTYFNYEAQPDKSGLPSDRFSAERPEGSISTLTIQRTEQRDSAMYRCASSLGQGMDTQYFGPGTRLTVL.